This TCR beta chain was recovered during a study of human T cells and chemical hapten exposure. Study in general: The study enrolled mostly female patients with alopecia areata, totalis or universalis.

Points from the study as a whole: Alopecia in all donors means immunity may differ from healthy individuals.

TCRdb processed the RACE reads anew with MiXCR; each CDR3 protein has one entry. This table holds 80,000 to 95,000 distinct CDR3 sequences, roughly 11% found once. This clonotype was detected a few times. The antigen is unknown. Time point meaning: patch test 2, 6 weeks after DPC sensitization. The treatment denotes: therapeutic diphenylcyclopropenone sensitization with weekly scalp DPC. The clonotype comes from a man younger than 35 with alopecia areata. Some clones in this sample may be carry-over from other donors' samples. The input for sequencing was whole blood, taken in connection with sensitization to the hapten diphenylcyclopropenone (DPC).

The CDR3 DNA reads as TGTGCCAGCGGCCCCACAGGGGCTATCTCCTACGAGCAGTACTTC. It translates to CASGPTGAISYEQYF. V usage is TRBV11-3 and J usage is TRBJ2-7; 7 positions agree with TRBD1. After removal of 8 bases from V and 0 bases from J, the junction contained 10 bases not matched to a gene. The CDR3 contains 15 residues. Germline V gene lookup returns CDR1 SGHNT and CDR2 YENEEA.